Listed below are T cell receptor beta chains from one sample, sequenced in a study of blood T cell repertoires in COVID-19. Measured with immunoSEQ multiplex PCR; TCRdb has only the in-frame clones, and not every one. The sample contains around 190,000 clones, 65% to 90% of which appear only once. Sequencing input: peripheral blood. Receptors originate from a man over 45 with active or convalescent COVID-19. CDR3s include the opening cysteine and the closing phenylalanine or tryptophan. Fields, in order: CDR3 length, J gene, clone size, D gene, V gene, CDR3 protein, CDR3 DNA. The D gene is left open where the match is weak. Clone size is given for some rows only: seen once, a few or many times, or a class if the clone is expanded.

17,TRBJ1-3,once,NA,TRBV11-2,CASSLFARGSSGNTIYF,TGTGCCAGCAGCTTATTTGCCCGGGGGAGCTCTGGAAACACCATATATTTT
14,TRBJ2-3,NA,TRBD1,TRBV29-1,CSVEEGTGTDTQYF,TGCAGCGTTGAAGAGGGGACAGGCACAGATACGCAGTATTTT
15,TRBJ2-3,NA,TRBD1,TRBV7-3,CASSFTGAYTDTQYF,TGTGCCAGCAGCTTTACAGGGGCCTACACAGATACGCAGTATTTT
16,TRBJ2-5,NA,TRBD2,TRBV4-1,CASSQAGTSGQETQYF,TGCGCCAGCAGCCAAGCCGGGACTAGCGGCCAAGAGACCCAGTACTTC
14,TRBJ1-5,once,TRBD1,TRBV19,CASSTGGGNQPQHF,TGTGCCAGTAGTACAGGGGGCGGCAATCAGCCCCAGCATTTT
18,TRBJ2-2,once,NA,TRBV19,CASSIAWGRQVNTGELFF,TGTGCCAGTAGTATAGCTTGGGGGAGACAGGTGAACACCGGGGAGCTGTTTTTT
18,TRBJ1-3,once,TRBD1,TRBV18,CASSPRGQGQSSGNTIYF,TGTGCCAGCTCACCCCGCGGACAGGGGCAAAGCTCTGGAAACACCATATATTTT
11,TRBJ1-2,NA,NA,TRBV25-1,CASSSSGRYTF,TGTGCCAGCAGTTCTAGTGGTCGCTACACCTTC
16,TRBJ2-5,NA,TRBD2,TRBV24-1,CATSALLAGESETQYF,TGTGCCACCAGTGCCCTACTAGCGGGAGAATCGGAGACCCAGTACTTC
12,TRBJ2-7,NA,NA,TRBV5-1,CASSLRRREQYF,TGCGCCAGCAGCCTGCGACGGCGGGAGCAGTACTTC
14,TRBJ2-7,NA,NA,TRBV18,CASSPPLQGYEQYF,TGTGCCAGCTCACCACCACTACAGGGTTACGAGCAGTACTTC
18,TRBJ2-1,NA,TRBD2,TRBV7-6,CASSLDVEMSGSYNEQFF,TGTGCCAGCAGCTTAGATGTGGAGATGAGCGGGAGCTACAATGAGCAGTTCTTC
14,TRBJ2-2,NA,TRBD1,TRBV29-1,CSVAGTGLLGELFF,TGCAGCGTCGCCGGGACAGGGTTGTTGGGGGAGCTGTTTTTT
14,TRBJ2-3,NA,TRBD1,TRBV7-9,CASSRDRVGDTQYF,TGTGCCAGCAGCCGGGACAGGGTTGGGGATACGCAGTATTTT
11,TRBJ1-2,NA,NA,TRBV30,CAWTYSYGYTF,TGTGCCTGGACCTATAGCTATGGCTACACCTTC